The 7 T cell receptor beta chains below were found in one sample sequenced in a study of neurological immune-mediated disorders. TCRdb recomputed calls from the 5' RACE reads with MiXCR, one row per CDR3 protein. The sample holds approximately 68,000 distinct CDR3 sequences, about 5.1% seen once. What was sequenced was PBMCs. These receptors came from a woman between 65 and 79 years old with multiple sclerosis.

This clonotype was recorded at least ten times. This chain connects TRBV7-2 to TRBJ2-7, with D tentatively TRBD2 (5 bases). Germline V CDR1 and CDR2: SGHTA, FQGNSA. The CDR3 is 15 residues long. The V and J ends lost 2 bases and 3 bases respectively, with 14 bases between them. The CDR3 DNA reads TGTGCCAGCAGCTTAACGGCGGGCCTTTTCTACGAGCAGTACTTC. It translates to CASSLTAGLFYEQYF.

Ten or more counts support this clonotype. The chain is built from TRBV6-2 or TRBV6-3 and TRBJ1-1; D is ambiguous. The germline V gene encodes CDR1 MNHEY and CDR2 SVGEGT. The CDR3 loop spans 16 amino acids. The V end lost 6 bases, the J end lost 1 base, and 18 bases lay between the germline ends. This CDR3 reads CASSPNFDGPNTEAFF. The CDR3 bases are TGTGCCAGCAGCCCGAACTTCGACGGACCGAACACTGAAGCTTTCTTT.

This clonotype was recorded many times. The J gene is TRBJ1-1, the V gene TRBV15, with 7 positions matching TRBD1. The junction had 2 bases not matched to a gene; V was cut back by 0 bases and J by 1 base. The V gene's germline CDR1 is LNHNV and CDR2 YYDKDF (reference sequence). The CDR3 length is 15 residues. The CDR3 nucleotides are TGTGCCACCAGCAGAGACCCAGGGGGGAACACTGAAGCTTTCTTT. Amino acid sequence: CATSRDPGGNTEAFF.

There are many counts of this clonotype. This chain's CDR3 is CAISEGATYGYTF. The CDR3 DNA follows: TGTGCCATCAGTGAGGGGGCAACCTATGGCTACACCTTC. The V and J genes are TRBV10-3 and TRBJ1-2, with D maybe TRBD1 (5 bases). This CDR3 has 13 residues. Trimming pared 2 bases from V and 4 bases from J, leaving 8 bases between. Germline loops: CDR1 ENHRY, CDR2 SYGVKD.

The chain employs TRBV4-1 and TRBJ2-7; D possibly corresponds to TRBD2 (5 bases). The CDR3 runs to 14 residues. Germline V gives CDR1 MGHRA, CDR2 YSYEKL. The germline V and J ends were trimmed by 0 bases and 5 bases, with 11 bases remaining between them. CDR3 region: CASSQDGLVNEQYF. DNA of the CDR3: TGCGCCAGCAGCCAAGATGGACTCGTAAACGAGCAGTACTTC.

In its sample, this clonotype was seen a few times. This chain links TRBV4-1 with TRBJ2-7; TRBD1 aligns across 9 bases. The CDR3 consists of 15 residues. V was pared by 0 bases and J by 2 bases, with 2 bases of the junction left unmatched. CDR1 and CDR2 (germline): MGHRA, YSYEKL. The CDR3 loop is CASSQDRDRAYEQYF. The CDR3 region has the DNA TGCGCCAGCAGCCAAGATCGGGACAGGGCCTACGAGCAGTACTTC.

This clonotype was counted ten times or more. The chain uses TRBV7-2 and TRBJ2-3; no clear D gene. From germline, CDR1 is SGHTA and CDR2 FQGNSA. V lost 5 bases, J lost 2 bases, and 8 bases lay in between. The length of the CDR3 is 13 residues. The CDR3 sequence is CASSPQLTDTQYF. CDR3 coding DNA: TGTGCCAGCAGCCCCCAACTCACAGATACGCAGTATTTT.